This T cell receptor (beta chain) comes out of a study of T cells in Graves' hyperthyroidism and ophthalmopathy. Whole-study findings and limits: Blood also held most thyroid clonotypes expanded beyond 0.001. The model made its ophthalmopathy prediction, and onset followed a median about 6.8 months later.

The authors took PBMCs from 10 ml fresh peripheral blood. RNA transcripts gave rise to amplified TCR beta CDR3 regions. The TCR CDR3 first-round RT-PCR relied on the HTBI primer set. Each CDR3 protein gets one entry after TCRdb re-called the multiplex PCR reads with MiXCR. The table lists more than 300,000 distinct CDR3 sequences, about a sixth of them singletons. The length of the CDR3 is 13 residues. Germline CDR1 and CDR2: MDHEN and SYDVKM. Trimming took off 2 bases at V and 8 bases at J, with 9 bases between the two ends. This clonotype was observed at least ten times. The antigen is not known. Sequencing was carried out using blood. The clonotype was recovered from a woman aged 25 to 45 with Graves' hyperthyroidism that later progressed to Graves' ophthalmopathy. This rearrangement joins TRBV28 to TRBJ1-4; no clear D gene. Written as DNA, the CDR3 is TGTGCCAGCAGTTTAAGCCTGGGAGAAAAACTGTTTTTT. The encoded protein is CASSLSLGEKLFF.